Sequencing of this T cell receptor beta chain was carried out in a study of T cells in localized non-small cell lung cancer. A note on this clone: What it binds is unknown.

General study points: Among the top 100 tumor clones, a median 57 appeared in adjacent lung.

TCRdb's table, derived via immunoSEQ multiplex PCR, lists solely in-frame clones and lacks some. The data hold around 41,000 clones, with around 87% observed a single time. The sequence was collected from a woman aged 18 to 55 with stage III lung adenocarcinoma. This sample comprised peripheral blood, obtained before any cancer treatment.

CDR3 amino acids: CASSNTGEGRDQPQHF. The CDR3 DNA sequence: TGCGCCAGCAGTAACACAGGGGAAGGACGGGATCAGCCCCAGCATTTT. V and J are TRBV4-1 and TRBJ1-5, with 7 bases aligning to TRBD1. This CDR3 region has 16 residues. V lost 6 bases and J lost 5; bases outside the gene matches: 13. CDR1 is MGHRA and CDR2 is YSYEKL in the germline V gene.